A selection of T cell receptor beta chains follows, all from one sample in a study of blood T cell repertoires in COVID-19. Data came from immunoSEQ multiplex PCR; TCRdb stores just in-frame clones and leaves some out. The sample holds about 250,000 clones; 65% to 90% are singletons and the top ten take over 1.5%. Sequencing was carried out using PBMCs or T cells enriched from blood (not recorded which). These receptors were obtained from a man aged 40-50 years who had recovered from COVID-19. Both conserved end residues are part of each CDR3. Fields, in order: J gene, clone size, D gene, V gene, CDR3 DNA, CDR3 protein. D genes are given only for firm matches. The listing skips clone size in some rows; elsewhere it reads once, few, many or a size class.

j_gene: TRBJ2-1
abundance: .
d_gene: .
v_gene: TRBV7-8
CDR3nt: TGTGCCAGCAGCTTTCGGACAGCGGACAATGAGCAGTTCTTC
CDR3aa: CASSFRTADNEQFF

j_gene: TRBJ2-2
abundance: .
d_gene: TRBD1
v_gene: TRBV7-6
CDR3nt: TGTGCCAGCAGCTTAGTCGTGACAGGGGGCACCGGGGAGCTGTTTTTT
CDR3aa: CASSLVVTGGTGELFF

j_gene: TRBJ2-1
abundance: .
d_gene: .
v_gene: TRBV7-3
CDR3nt: TGTGCCAGCAGCCTTCCGGGTTTGAGCAATGAGCAGTTCTTC
CDR3aa: CASSLPGLSNEQFF

j_gene: TRBJ1-3
abundance: .
d_gene: .
v_gene: TRBV6-5
CDR3nt: TGTGCCAGCAGTTACTCGACGGGGTTAGCTGGAAACACCATATATTTT
CDR3aa: CASSYSTGLAGNTIYF

j_gene: TRBJ1-1
abundance: .
d_gene: .
v_gene: TRBV5-6
CDR3nt: TGTGCCAGCAGCCTCCAGGGGGAAGCTTTCTTT
CDR3aa: CASSLQGEAFF

j_gene: TRBJ1-1
abundance: .
d_gene: .
v_gene: TRBV30
CDR3nt: TGTGCCTGGAGTTGGTACGGAGGGACTGAAGCTTTCTTT
CDR3aa: CAWSWYGGTEAFF

j_gene: TRBJ1-1
abundance: .
d_gene: TRBD1
v_gene: TRBV18
CDR3nt: TGTGCCAGCTCTGGTACAGGGGATACTGAAGCTTTCTTT
CDR3aa: CASSGTGDTEAFF

j_gene: TRBJ2-2
abundance: .
d_gene: TRBD2
v_gene: TRBV30
CDR3nt: TGTGCCTGGAGGAGACTAGCGGGGAGCGGGGAGCTGTTTTTT
CDR3aa: CAWRRLAGSGELFF

j_gene: TRBJ2-7
abundance: .
d_gene: .
v_gene: TRBV7-9
CDR3nt: TGTGCCAGCAGCGGTACAGGGTACGAGCAGTACTTC
CDR3aa: CASSGTGYEQYF

j_gene: TRBJ1-2
abundance: .
d_gene: TRBD1
v_gene: TRBV30
CDR3nt: TGTGCCTGGAGTCCGGACAGGGACGGACGGGGCTACACCTTC
CDR3aa: CAWSPDRDGRGYTF

j_gene: TRBJ2-1
abundance: .
d_gene: TRBD2
v_gene: TRBV7-9
CDR3nt: TGTGCCAGCAGCCCCCGGGACTCTAGCGGGTCCGGGGGGCGGTTCTTC
CDR3aa: CASSPRDSSGSGGRFF

j_gene: TRBJ1-6
abundance: .
d_gene: .
v_gene: TRBV27
CDR3nt: TGTGCCAGCAGCCTGAGTACAGGGTATAATTCACCCCTCCACTTT
CDR3aa: CASSLSTGYNSPLHF

j_gene: TRBJ1-1
abundance: .
d_gene: TRBD1
v_gene: TRBV28
CDR3nt: TGTGCCAGCAGCCCCCCAGGGGGTTCCACTGAAGCTTTCTTT
CDR3aa: CASSPPGGSTEAFF

j_gene: TRBJ1-3
abundance: .
d_gene: .
v_gene: TRBV5-5
CDR3nt: TGTGCCAGCAGAATACAGGTCTCTGGAAACACCATATATTTT
CDR3aa: CASRIQVSGNTIYF

j_gene: TRBJ1-2
abundance: .
d_gene: TRBD1
v_gene: TRBV7-3
CDR3nt: TGTGCCAGCAGCCTAACCGGACAGGGTTATGGCTACACCTTC
CDR3aa: CASSLTGQGYGYTF

j_gene: TRBJ1-2
abundance: .
d_gene: .
v_gene: TRBV27
CDR3nt: TGTGCCAGCAGTCCCCTTAGGATGGGAGATGGCTACACCTTC
CDR3aa: CASSPLRMGDGYTF

j_gene: TRBJ1-4
abundance: .
d_gene: .
v_gene: TRBV7-9
CDR3nt: TGTGCCAGCAGCCCACGGAGGGTTTTTGAAAAACTGTTTTTT
CDR3aa: CASSPRRVFEKLFF

j_gene: TRBJ1-3
abundance: .
d_gene: TRBD1
v_gene: TRBV19
CDR3nt: TGTGCCAGTAGTCCGCGGACAGGGGGCTATGGAAACACCATATATTTT
CDR3aa: CASSPRTGGYGNTIYF

j_gene: TRBJ2-7
abundance: once
d_gene: TRBD2
v_gene: TRBV23-1
CDR3nt: TGCGCCAGCAGTCAATCGAGTGGGAACTTAGGCGGGAGGAACCACGAGCAGTACTTC
CDR3aa: CASSQSSGNLGGRNHEQYF

j_gene: TRBJ1-2
abundance: .
d_gene: TRBD1
v_gene: TRBV2
CDR3nt: TGTGCCAGCATGGTGACAGGGACCTACTATGGCTACACCTTC
CDR3aa: CASMVTGTYYGYTF

j_gene: TRBJ2-3
abundance: .
d_gene: TRBD2
v_gene: TRBV7-2
CDR3nt: TGTGCCAGCAGCTTAGGACTAGCGGGGGGTACAGATACGCAGTATTTT
CDR3aa: CASSLGLAGGTDTQYF

j_gene: TRBJ2-1
abundance: .
d_gene: TRBD1
v_gene: TRBV28
CDR3nt: TGTGCCAGCACCTTCGGGACAGTCAACAATGAGCAGTTCTTC
CDR3aa: CASTFGTVNNEQFF

j_gene: TRBJ2-7
abundance: .
d_gene: .
v_gene: TRBV5-1
CDR3nt: TGCGCCAGCAGCCAACAGGACCCCTACGAGCAGTACTTC
CDR3aa: CASSQQDPYEQYF

j_gene: TRBJ2-5
abundance: .
d_gene: .
v_gene: TRBV6-1
CDR3nt: TGTGCCAGCAGTGAACGTCCAGTGGAGACCCAGTACTTC
CDR3aa: CASSERPVETQYF

j_gene: TRBJ2-1
abundance: .
d_gene: .
v_gene: TRBV29-1
CDR3nt: TGCAGCGCAAGGGGAGGACTGTACAATGAGCAGTTCTTC
CDR3aa: CSARGGLYNEQFF

j_gene: TRBJ2-1
abundance: few
d_gene: .
v_gene: TRBV11-3
CDR3nt: TGTGCCAGCAGCTTAGGGCTAGGCGGAGAAATCTACAATGAGCAGTTCTTC
CDR3aa: CASSLGLGGEIYNEQFF

j_gene: TRBJ1-1
abundance: .
d_gene: .
v_gene: TRBV18
CDR3nt: TGTGCCAGCTCACCACAGGGACAAGGGGACACTGAAGCTTTCTTT
CDR3aa: CASSPQGQGDTEAFF

j_gene: TRBJ1-6
abundance: .
d_gene: .
v_gene: TRBV10-3
CDR3nt: TGTGCCATCAGTGAGCGGCTTGGAGGTGGTCATAATTCACCCCTCCACTTT
CDR3aa: CAISERLGGGHNSPLHF

j_gene: TRBJ2-5
abundance: .
d_gene: .
v_gene: TRBV10-3
CDR3nt: TGTGCCAGCGGGGCGGAAGAGACCCAGTACTTC
CDR3aa: CASGAEETQYF

j_gene: TRBJ1-2
abundance: .
d_gene: .
v_gene: TRBV3-1/TRBV3-2
CDR3nt: TGTGCCAGCAGCCAAGTACCCAGTGAGGTGGGCTACACCTTC
CDR3aa: CASSQVPSEVGYTF

j_gene: TRBJ2-1
abundance: .
d_gene: TRBD1
v_gene: TRBV7-2
CDR3nt: TGTGCCAGTAAACTGCGAGGGGGCGGGTACAATGAGCAGTTCTTC
CDR3aa: CASKLRGGGYNEQFF

j_gene: TRBJ2-1
abundance: .
d_gene: TRBD2
v_gene: TRBV3-1/TRBV3-2
CDR3nt: TGTGCCAGCCGGCGGGAGTCTGAGCAGTTCTTC
CDR3aa: CASRRESEQFF

j_gene: TRBJ2-7
abundance: .
d_gene: .
v_gene: TRBV7-2
CDR3nt: TGTGCCAGCAGTTCATCGCGGTCCGGGTGGTACGAGCAGTACTTC
CDR3aa: CASSSSRSGWYEQYF

j_gene: TRBJ2-1
abundance: once
d_gene: .
v_gene: TRBV27
CDR3nt: TGTGCCAGCAGTTTGGGGGCAAATGAGCAGTTCTTC
CDR3aa: CASSLGANEQFF

j_gene: TRBJ1-1
abundance: .
d_gene: .
v_gene: TRBV5-5
CDR3nt: TGTGCCAGCAGCTTGGACCCATTTGGAGGCGGAAAGGGCACTGAAGCTTTCTTT
CDR3aa: CASSLDPFGGGKGTEAFF

j_gene: TRBJ2-3
abundance: .
d_gene: TRBD2
v_gene: TRBV7-6
CDR3nt: TGTGCCAGCAGCTGGACTAGCGGGAGAATGGATACGCAGTATTTT
CDR3aa: CASSWTSGRMDTQYF

j_gene: TRBJ2-1
abundance: .
d_gene: TRBD2
v_gene: TRBV2
CDR3nt: TGTGCCAGCAGCCTCAAACCGGGACTAGCGGGAGTAAGTGATGAGCAGTTCTTC
CDR3aa: CASSLKPGLAGVSDEQFF

j_gene: TRBJ2-5
abundance: .
d_gene: TRBD2
v_gene: TRBV5-4
CDR3nt: TGTGCCAGCAGCCCGCGGACTAGCGGGATGGGTGAGACCCAGTACTTC
CDR3aa: CASSPRTSGMGETQYF

j_gene: TRBJ1-3
abundance: .
d_gene: .
v_gene: TRBV11-2
CDR3nt: TGTGCCAGCAGCTTCTCGGGGGGGACTTCTGGAAACACCATATATTTT
CDR3aa: CASSFSGGTSGNTIYF

j_gene: TRBJ2-1
abundance: .
d_gene: TRBD2
v_gene: TRBV14
CDR3nt: TGTGCCAGCAGCCAAGGTAGCGGGAGGAGCTCCTACAATGAGCAGTTCTTC
CDR3aa: CASSQGSGRSSYNEQFF

j_gene: TRBJ1-5
abundance: .
d_gene: .
v_gene: TRBV12-1
CDR3nt: TGTGCCAGCAGCTTTGATCGGAGGGCCCCCCAGCCCCAGCATTTT
CDR3aa: CASSFDRRAPQPQHF

j_gene: TRBJ2-5
abundance: .
d_gene: TRBD2
v_gene: TRBV5-1
CDR3nt: TGCGCCAGCAGCTCCCGGGCTAGCGGGAGGGTAGGCGAGACCCAGTACTTC
CDR3aa: CASSSRASGRVGETQYF

j_gene: TRBJ2-5
abundance: .
d_gene: .
v_gene: TRBV3-1/TRBV3-2
CDR3nt: TGTGCCAGCAGCCAAGTTCGAGGTCGGTCAGAGACCCAGTACTTC
CDR3aa: CASSQVRGRSETQYF

j_gene: TRBJ1-2
abundance: once
d_gene: TRBD1
v_gene: TRBV11-2
CDR3nt: TGTGCCAGCAGCTTTACCGGGACAGGCTATGGCTACACCTTC
CDR3aa: CASSFTGTGYGYTF

j_gene: TRBJ1-6
abundance: .
d_gene: .
v_gene: TRBV5-8
CDR3nt: TGTGCCAGCAGCTTTAGGGCCCAGGGAAATTCACCCCTCCACTTT
CDR3aa: CASSFRAQGNSPLHF

j_gene: TRBJ1-1
abundance: .
d_gene: .
v_gene: TRBV7-9
CDR3nt: TGTGCCAGCAACCCGGGTAGGGGCCCCATCACTGAAGCTTTCTTT
CDR3aa: CASNPGRGPITEAFF

j_gene: TRBJ1-6
abundance: .
d_gene: TRBD1
v_gene: TRBV28
CDR3nt: TGTGCCAGCAGTTTATTGGGACAGGGGACTTCACCCCTCCACTTT
CDR3aa: CASSLLGQGTSPLHF

j_gene: TRBJ1-2
abundance: .
d_gene: TRBD1
v_gene: TRBV5-8
CDR3nt: TGTGCCAGCCGATGGACAGGGGGATCCTCCGGCCACACCTTC
CDR3aa: CASRWTGGSSGHTF

j_gene: TRBJ1-2
abundance: .
d_gene: .
v_gene: TRBV11-2
CDR3nt: TGTGCCAGCAGCTCCTCGTTGGGGGCCATCTATGGCTACACCTTC
CDR3aa: CASSSSLGAIYGYTF

j_gene: TRBJ1-2
abundance: .
d_gene: TRBD1
v_gene: TRBV28
CDR3nt: TGTGCCAGCAGTTTCGGGACAGGGATTGGCTACACCTTC
CDR3aa: CASSFGTGIGYTF

j_gene: TRBJ2-1
abundance: .
d_gene: .
v_gene: TRBV28
CDR3nt: TGTGCCAGCAGTTTATTACTGGACTCACCCTACAATGAGCAGTTCTTC
CDR3aa: CASSLLLDSPYNEQFF

j_gene: TRBJ2-2
abundance: .
d_gene: .
v_gene: TRBV5-6
CDR3nt: TGTGCCAGCCAGGGGACACACATGAACACCGGGGAGCTGTTTTTT
CDR3aa: CASQGTHMNTGELFF